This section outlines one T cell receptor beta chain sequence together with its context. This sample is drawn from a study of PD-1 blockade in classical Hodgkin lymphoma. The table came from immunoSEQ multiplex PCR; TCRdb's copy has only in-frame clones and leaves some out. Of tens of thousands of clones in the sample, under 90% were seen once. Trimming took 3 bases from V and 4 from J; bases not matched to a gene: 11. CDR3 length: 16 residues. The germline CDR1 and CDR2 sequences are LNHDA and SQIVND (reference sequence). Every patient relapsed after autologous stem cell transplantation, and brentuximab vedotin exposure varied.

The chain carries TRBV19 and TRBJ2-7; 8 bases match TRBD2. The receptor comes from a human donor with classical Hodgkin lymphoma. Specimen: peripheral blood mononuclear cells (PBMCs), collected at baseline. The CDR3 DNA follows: TGTGCCAGTAGTATGCACGGGGGACTAGTACATTACGAGCAGTACTTC. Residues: CASSMHGGLVHYEQYF.